These 17 T cell receptor beta chains came from one sample sequenced in a study of T-cell memory formation after mild COVID-19. TCRdb called the 5' RACE reads again in MiXCR, with one record for every CDR3 protein. This sample has roughly 380,000 distinct CDR3 sequences; around 27% occur once, and the top ten carry approximately 15%. Material: PBMCs or a T cell subset sorted from them (not recorded which). The receptor source for this set is an adult woman who had mild COVID-19 (a few samples of this study predate the infection). Cell type and time point are not known.

CDR3 bases: TGCAGTGCCGACCAGGGACAGGGGTACGAGCAGTACTTC. Protein sequence: CSADQGQGYEQYF. J is TRBJ2-7 and V is TRBV20-1, with TRBD1 matching over 10 bases. This CDR3 is built from 13 residues. Germline V gene sequence: CDR1 DFQATT, CDR2 SNEGSKA (reference sequence). V trimming: 6 bases; J trimming: 4 bases; junction bases outside the gene matches: 6.

The rearrangement joins TRBV2 to TRBJ2-5; 9 bases map to TRBD1. The CDR3 is made up of 16 amino acids. Germline CDR1 SNHLY, CDR2 FYNNEI. J gave up 2 bases and V 6 bases, and 10 bases lay outside the gene matches. CDR3 in amino acids: CASREDPGTGQETQYF. DNA of the CDR3: TGTGCCAGCAGGGAGGACCCTGGGACAGGGCAAGAGACCCAGTACTTC.

This sequence joins TRBV27 and TRBJ2-5; the match to TRBD2 covers 11 bases. V lost 4 bases and J lost 3; bases outside the gene matches: 10. This CDR3 spans 17 amino acids. Germline assignment: CDR1 MNHEY and CDR2 SMNVEV (reference sequence). CDR3 amino acids: CASSSLLLAGDKETQYF. Written as DNA, the CDR3 is TGTGCCAGCAGTTCCTTACTACTAGCGGGGGATAAAGAGACCCAGTACTTC.

This clonotype has only a few counts. The V and J genes are TRBV29-1 and TRBJ2-7; D is possibly TRBD1 (5 bases). V was clipped by 6 bases and J by 0 bases, with 15 bases between them. The CDR3 sequence is 14 residues long. The V gene's germline CDR1 is SQVTM and CDR2 ANQGSEA. The CDR3 region has the DNA TGCAGCGTCTCGAGACAGATAAGCTCCTACGAGCAGTACTTC. As protein: CSVSRQISSYEQYF.

This clonotype was seen more than once but under ten times. The V and J genes are TRBV20-1 and TRBJ2-2; 9 nucleotides match TRBD1. CDR3 length: 13 amino acids. With 3 bases clipped from V and 7 bases from J, the junction kept 3 bases outside the gene matches. Germline CDR1 and CDR2: DFQATT and SNEGSKA (reference sequence). CDR3 loop: CSASGTGFGELFF. The CDR3 coding sequence is TGCAGTGCTAGTGGGACAGGGTTCGGGGAGCTGTTTTTT.

This clonotype came up a few times. This chain uses TRBV2 with TRBJ1-1; D is undetermined. V shed 4 bases and J shed 1 base, with 7 bases lying between them. From germline, CDR1 is SNHLY and CDR2 FYNNEI. The CDR3 extends over 13 amino acids. The CDR3 DNA is TGTGCCAGCAGTGTCCAGCCGAACACTGAAGCTTTCTTT. Translating it yields CASSVQPNTEAFF.

CDR3 amino acids: CASSLKVTQYF. CDR3 DNA sequence: TGTGCCAGCAGTTTAAAAGTGACCCAGTACTTC. This chain uses TRBV12-3 or TRBV12-4 with TRBJ2-5; no clear D gene. The CDR3 runs 11 residues. V was pared by 2 bases and J by 7 bases, with 5 bases between.

In the case of this clonotype: Sequence at one end of the junction differs from germline and may be a read error. The chain employs TRBV20-1 and TRBJ2-7; maybe TRBD2 (6 bases). Germline loops: CDR1 DFQATT, CDR2 SNEGSKA (reference sequence). CDR3 size: 16 residues. CDR3: CSASGTSKQLHYERYF. The CDR3 nucleotides are TGCAGTGCTAGTGGGACTTCGAAACAGCTGCACTACGAGCGGTACTTC.

The chain uses TRBV20-1 and TRBJ1-1, with no clear D. Trimming pared 3 bases from V and 8 bases from J, leaving 13 bases between. There are 12 residues in the CDR3. Germline CDR1 DFQATT, CDR2 SNEGSKA (reference sequence). For the CDR3, the DNA is TGCAGTGCTAGGGGCTCCTCTTTCGAAGCTTTCTTT. It yields the protein CSARGSSFEAFF.

This clonotype has just a few counts. V usage is TRBV7-8 and J usage is TRBJ1-1; D is unclear. V was pared by 4 bases and J by 1 base, with 13 bases between. Germline V gene lookup returns CDR1 SGHVS and CDR2 FQNEAQ. This CDR3 comprises 15 residues. CDR3 in amino acids: CASSSTLPRNTEAFF. CDR3 coding DNA: TGTGCCAGCAGCTCAACACTCCCCAGGAACACTGAAGCTTTCTTT.

This clonotype has just a few counts. The V gene is TRBV12-3 or TRBV12-4, the J gene TRBJ2-1; 7 bases align to TRBD1. The CDR3 sequence is 11 residues long. The ends lost 6 bases at V and 13 bases at J; junction bases unmatched: 6. The CDR3 coding sequence is TGTGCCAGCAGATTCAGACAGGGACAGTTCTTC. Its translation: CASRFRQGQFF.

The rearrangement uses TRBV6-2 or TRBV6-3 and TRBJ2-7; 7 bases match TRBD1. Germline-derived CDR1 and CDR2 are MNHEY and SVGEGT. V lost 6 bases, J lost 6 bases, and 5 bases stayed unmatched. The CDR3 extends over 12 amino acids. The CDR3 DNA reads TGTGCCAGCAGGCACCCAGGGGGCGAGCAGTACTTC. Its translation: CASRHPGGEQYF.

This clonotype was found a few times. J is TRBJ2-3 and V is TRBV7-8; D ambiguous. The CDR3 is made up of 12 amino acids. V lost 1 base and J lost 6, with 5 bases in between. Germline CDR1 reads SGHVS; CDR2 reads FQNEAQ. CDR3 sequence (DNA): TGTGCCAGCAGCTTAGAGGAGGATACGCAGTATTTT. This gives the protein CASSLEEDTQYF.

This clonotype was seen more than once but under ten times. The CDR3: CSASIGLTPYNEQFF. As DNA, the CDR3 is TGCAGTGCTAGTATAGGTCTGACCCCGTACAATGAGCAGTTCTTC. The chain recombines TRBV20-1 with TRBJ2-1, with unresolved D. The CDR3 contains 15 residues. Germline V gene lookup returns CDR1 DFQATT and CDR2 SNEGSKA (reference sequence). Trimming removed 3 bases at V and 4 bases at J, with 16 bases between.

This clonotype has more than one count but fewer than ten. The chain employs TRBV7-9 and TRBJ2-7, with D perhaps assigned TRBD1 or TRBD2 (7 bases each). This CDR3 spans 16 amino acids. Per germline, CDR1 SEHNR and CDR2 FQNEAQ (reference sequence). With 5 bases removed from V and 1 base from J, the gap between germline ends came to 18 bases. The CDR3 region has the DNA TGTGCCAGCAGCCCCGGGGAGGGGGCGCATTCCTACGAGCAGTACTTC. Amino acids: CASSPGEGAHSYEQYF.

This clonotype was detected only a few times. The rearrangement links TRBV5-4 to TRBJ2-3; tentatively, D is TRBD2 (5 bases). This CDR3 is built from 17 residues. Looked up from germline, CDR1 is SGHNT and CDR2 is YYREEE (reference sequence). With 1 base removed from V and 0 bases from J, the gap between germline ends came to 15 bases. Written as DNA, the CDR3 is TGTGCCAGCAGCTTGATATCGAGTCGGACTAGCACAGATACGCAGTATTTT. It yields the protein CASSLISSRTSTDTQYF.

The chain combines TRBV11-2 with TRBJ2-3, with D possibly TRBD2 on 6 matching bases. The CDR3 totals 16 residues. The V gene's germline CDR1 is SGHAT and CDR2 FQNNGV. The ends were cut back, 2 bases at V and 0 bases at J, with 12 bases in the middle. CDR3 DNA: TGTGCCAGCAGCTTATATGGGGGAGGCAGCACAGATACGCAGTATTTT. Translating it yields CASSLYGGGSTDTQYF.